This note documents a single TCR beta chain sequence. Its antigen is currently not known. Base qualities are missing; no much larger clone stands one base away. V is pruned by 5 bases and J by 5 bases, leaving 16 bases of the junction without a gene match. The germline V gene yields SGHAT for CDR1 and FQNNGV for CDR2. The CDR3 holds 17 amino acids from the cysteine to the phenylalanine. Only the CDR3 part of the read is kept: 51 bases, read in frame from the first base. This specimen belongs to a study of blood T cell repertoires in COVID-19 (dated by TCRdb to 2018 to 2021). Regarding the research as a whole: The collaborator samples originated in the United States, Italy and Spain and spanned the acute and convalescent phases of COVID-19. The prospective study material was composed of cDNA or gDNA derived from T cells, B-cell-depleted T cells, or PBMCs. Subjects who had been exposed to COVID-19, were actively infected with it, or had recovered from it provided the deeply sampled blood TCRbeta repertoires that made up the dataset. The repertoires were released in a freely available public database meant as a resource for research on the immune response to SARS-CoV-2. The samples were drawn from two sources: the first 160 participants of the ongoing ImmuneRACE study, and 1,254 subjects contributed by 6 global collaborators. Sample metadata almost always included a de-identified subject ID, COVID-19 status, age in years and sex. Where available, HLA class I and class II types were taken from metadata supplied by the sample provider and were not determined by assay-based typing.

TCRbeta CDR3 regions were amplified from genomic DNA using the immunoSEQ Assay, a bias-controlled multiplex PCR. The study's own analysis went as follows. The number of nucleated cells in each sample was estimated from the amplification of reference gene primers within the assay. To quantify the absolute abundance of each unique TCRbeta CDR3 rearrangement, sequence reads were collapsed and filtered. For each sample, productive Simpson clonality was calculated as the square root of Simpson's diversity index across productive rearrangements. Here the immuneACCESS table is served through TCRdb, limited to in-frame sequences with V and J called. Missing clones are a known gap in these copies; in checked studies unresolved V genes cover under half, and the rest lacks a known reason. V and J calls and clone size are those listed in that table; D and trimming were worked out from the DNA. This sample gives approximately 200,000 clones in total; 85% to 90% of them show up just once. The ten largest clones add up to 1.2% of the sample.

Participants in the prospective study were enrolled through a virtual design, were aged about 18 to 100 years, and lived in approximately 25 United States geographic areas. To assign participants to cohorts, the prospective study relied on clinical history that participants themselves reported in a screening survey and a study questionnaire. ImmuneRACE Cohort 3 recovered participants were defined by two consecutive negative NP/OP PCR tests, healthcare professional clearance, or symptom resolution. Each participant in the prospective study had whole blood, serum and a nasopharyngeal or oropharyngeal swab collected by mobile phlebotomists. Additional blood draws and questionnaires over a 2-month period could optionally be provided by prospective study participants. Prospective study blood samples were shipped either frozen or at room temperature before DNA extraction. Study-wide findings and limitations: The amount of clinical and demographic metadata varied by source and participant and was provided uncurated.

The sequence joins TRBV11-2 to TRBJ1-2; TRBD1 agrees with 8 junctional bases. This receptor was taken from a man aged 25-40 years who had recovered from COVID-19. Sequencing input: PBMCs or T cells enriched from blood (not recorded which). The nucleotide sequence is TGTGCCAGCAGCCCCTCGACAGGGGCGCGCGCCGAATATGGCTACACCTTC. This gives the protein CASSPSTGARAEYGYTF.